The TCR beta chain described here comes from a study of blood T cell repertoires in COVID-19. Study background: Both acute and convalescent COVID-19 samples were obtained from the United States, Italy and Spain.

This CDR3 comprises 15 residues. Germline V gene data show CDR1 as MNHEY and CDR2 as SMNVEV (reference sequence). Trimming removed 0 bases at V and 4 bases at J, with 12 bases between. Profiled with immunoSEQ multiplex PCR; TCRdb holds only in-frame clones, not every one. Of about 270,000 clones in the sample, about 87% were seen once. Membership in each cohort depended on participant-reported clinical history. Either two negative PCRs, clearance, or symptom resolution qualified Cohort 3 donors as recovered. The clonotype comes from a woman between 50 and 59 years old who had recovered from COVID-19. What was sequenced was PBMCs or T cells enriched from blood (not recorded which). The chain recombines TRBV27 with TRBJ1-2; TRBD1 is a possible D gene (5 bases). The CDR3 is CASSLSRAGSYGYTF. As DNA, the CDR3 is TGTGCCAGCAGTTTATCCAGGGCTGGCAGCTATGGCTACACCTTC.